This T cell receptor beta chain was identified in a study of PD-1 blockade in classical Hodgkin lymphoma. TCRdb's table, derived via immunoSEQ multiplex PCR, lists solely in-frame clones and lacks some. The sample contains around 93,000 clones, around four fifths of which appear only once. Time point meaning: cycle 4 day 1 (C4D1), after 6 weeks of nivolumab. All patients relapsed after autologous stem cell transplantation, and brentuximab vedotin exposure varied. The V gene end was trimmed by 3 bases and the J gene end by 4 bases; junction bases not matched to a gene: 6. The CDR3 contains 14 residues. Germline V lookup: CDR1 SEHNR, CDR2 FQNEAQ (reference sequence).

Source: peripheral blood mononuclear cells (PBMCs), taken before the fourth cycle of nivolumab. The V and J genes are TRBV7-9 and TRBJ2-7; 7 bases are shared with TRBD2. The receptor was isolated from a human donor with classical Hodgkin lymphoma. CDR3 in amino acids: CASSLKGRVYEQYF. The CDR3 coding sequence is TGTGCCAGCAGCTTGAAGGGGAGGGTATACGAGCAGTACTTC. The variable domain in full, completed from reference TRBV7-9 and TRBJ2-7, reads DTGVSQNPRHKITKRGQNVTFRCDPISEHNRLYWYRQTLGQGPEFLTYFQNEAQLEKSRLLSDRFSAERPKGSFSTLEIQRTEQGDSAMYLCASSLKGRVYEQYFGPGTRLTVT.